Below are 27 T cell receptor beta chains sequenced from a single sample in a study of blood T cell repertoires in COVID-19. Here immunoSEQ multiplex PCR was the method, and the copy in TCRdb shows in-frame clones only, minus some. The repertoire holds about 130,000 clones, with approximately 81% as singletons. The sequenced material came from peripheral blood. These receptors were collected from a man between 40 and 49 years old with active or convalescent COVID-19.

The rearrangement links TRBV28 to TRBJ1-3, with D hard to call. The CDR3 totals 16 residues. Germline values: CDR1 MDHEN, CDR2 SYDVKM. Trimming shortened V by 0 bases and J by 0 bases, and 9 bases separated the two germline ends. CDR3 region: CASSLWGRRSGNTIYF. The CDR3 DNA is TGTGCCAGCAGTTTATGGGGGAGACGCTCTGGAAACACCATATATTTT.

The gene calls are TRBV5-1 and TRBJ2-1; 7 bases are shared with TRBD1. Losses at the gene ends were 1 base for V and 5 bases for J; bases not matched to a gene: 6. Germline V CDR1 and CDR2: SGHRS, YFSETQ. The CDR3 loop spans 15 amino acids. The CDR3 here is CASSLFDRDDNEQFF. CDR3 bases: TGCGCCAGCAGCTTGTTTGACAGGGACGACAATGAGCAGTTCTTC.

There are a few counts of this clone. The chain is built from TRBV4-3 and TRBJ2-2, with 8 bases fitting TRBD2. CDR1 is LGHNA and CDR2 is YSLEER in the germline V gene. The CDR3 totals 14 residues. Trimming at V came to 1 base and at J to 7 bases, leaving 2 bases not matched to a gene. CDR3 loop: CASSQGLAIGELFF. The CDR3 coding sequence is TGCGCCAGCAGCCAAGGACTAGCGATCGGGGAGCTGTTTTTT.

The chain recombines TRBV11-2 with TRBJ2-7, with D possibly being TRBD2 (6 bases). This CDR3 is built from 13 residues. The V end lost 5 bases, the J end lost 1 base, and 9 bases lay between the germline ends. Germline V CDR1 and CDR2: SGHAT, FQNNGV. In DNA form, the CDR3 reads TGTGCCAGCAGCCCCGGAGGGTCCTACGAGCAGTACTTC. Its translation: CASSPGGSYEQYF.

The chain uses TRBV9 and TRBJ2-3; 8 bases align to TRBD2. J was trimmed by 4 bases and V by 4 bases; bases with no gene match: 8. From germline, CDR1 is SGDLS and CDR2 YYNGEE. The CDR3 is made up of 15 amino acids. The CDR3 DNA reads TGTGCCAGCAGCCTCCAGTTTAGCGGGGCAGATACGCAGTATTTT. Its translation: CASSLQFSGADTQYF.

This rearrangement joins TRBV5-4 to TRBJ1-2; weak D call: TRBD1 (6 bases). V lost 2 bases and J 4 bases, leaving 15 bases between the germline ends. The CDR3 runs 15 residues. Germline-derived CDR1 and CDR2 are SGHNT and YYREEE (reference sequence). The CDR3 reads CASSLQGSLGYGYTF. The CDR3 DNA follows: TGTGCCAGCAGCTTACAGGGAAGTCTCGGCTATGGCTACACCTTC.

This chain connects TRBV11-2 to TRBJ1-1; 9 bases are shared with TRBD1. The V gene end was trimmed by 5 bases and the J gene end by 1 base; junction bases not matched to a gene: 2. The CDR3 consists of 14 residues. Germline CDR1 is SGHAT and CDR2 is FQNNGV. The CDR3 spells CASSRDRANTEAFF. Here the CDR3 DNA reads TGTGCCAGCAGCCGGGACAGGGCGAACACTGAAGCTTTCTTT.

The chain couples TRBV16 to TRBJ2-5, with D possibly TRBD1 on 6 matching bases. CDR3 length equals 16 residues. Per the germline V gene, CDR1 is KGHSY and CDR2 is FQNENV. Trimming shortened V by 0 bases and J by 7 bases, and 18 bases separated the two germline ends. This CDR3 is CASSQSRSETGGTQYF. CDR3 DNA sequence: TGTGCCAGCAGCCAATCTAGGTCCGAGACAGGCGGGACCCAGTACTTC.

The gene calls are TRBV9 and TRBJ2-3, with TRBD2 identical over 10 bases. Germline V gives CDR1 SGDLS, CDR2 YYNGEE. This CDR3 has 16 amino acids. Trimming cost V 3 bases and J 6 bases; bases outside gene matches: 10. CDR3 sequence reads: CASSAKVLAGIDTQYF. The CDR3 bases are TGTGCCAGCAGCGCCAAGGTACTAGCGGGAATCGATACGCAGTATTTT.

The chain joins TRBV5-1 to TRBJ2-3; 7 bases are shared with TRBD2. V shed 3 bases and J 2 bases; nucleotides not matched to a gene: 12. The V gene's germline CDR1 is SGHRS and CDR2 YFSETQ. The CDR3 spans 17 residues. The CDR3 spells CASSSPGSGAPTDTQYF. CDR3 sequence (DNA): TGCGCCAGCAGCTCCCCGGGGAGCGGGGCCCCCACAGATACGCAGTATTTT.

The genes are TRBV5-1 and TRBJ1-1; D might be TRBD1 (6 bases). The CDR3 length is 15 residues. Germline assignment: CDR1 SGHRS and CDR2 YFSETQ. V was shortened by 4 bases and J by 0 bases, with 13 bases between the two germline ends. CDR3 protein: CASSLSGTMNTEAFF. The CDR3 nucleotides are TGCGCCAGCAGCCTCTCCGGGACAATGAACACTGAAGCTTTCTTT. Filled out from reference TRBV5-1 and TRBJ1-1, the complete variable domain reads KAGVTQTPRYLIKTRGQQVTLSCSPISGHRSVSWYQQTPGQGLQFLFEYFSETQRNKGNFPGRFSGRQFSNSRSEMNVSTLELGDSALYLCASSLSGTMNTEAFFGQGTRLTVV.

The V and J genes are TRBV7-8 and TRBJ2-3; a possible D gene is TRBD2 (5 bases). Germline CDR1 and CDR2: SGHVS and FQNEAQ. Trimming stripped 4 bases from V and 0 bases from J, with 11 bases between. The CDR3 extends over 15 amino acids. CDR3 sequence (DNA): TGTGCCAGCAGCTACCTAGACTATAGCACAGATACGCAGTATTTT. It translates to CASSYLDYSTDTQYF.

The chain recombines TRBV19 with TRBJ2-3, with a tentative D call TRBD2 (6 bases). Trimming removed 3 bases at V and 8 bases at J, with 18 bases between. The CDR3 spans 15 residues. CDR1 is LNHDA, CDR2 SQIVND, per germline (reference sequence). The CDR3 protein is CASSIKTGGVGTQYF. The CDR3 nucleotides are TGTGCCAGTAGTATTAAGACCGGGGGAGTGGGTACGCAGTATTTT.

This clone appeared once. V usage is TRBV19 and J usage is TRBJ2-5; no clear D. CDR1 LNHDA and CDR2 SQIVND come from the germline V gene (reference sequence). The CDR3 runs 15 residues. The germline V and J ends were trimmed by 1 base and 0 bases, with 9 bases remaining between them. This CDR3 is CASSIGLQYQETQYF. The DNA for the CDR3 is TGTGCCAGTAGTATAGGACTTCAGTACCAAGAGACCCAGTACTTC.

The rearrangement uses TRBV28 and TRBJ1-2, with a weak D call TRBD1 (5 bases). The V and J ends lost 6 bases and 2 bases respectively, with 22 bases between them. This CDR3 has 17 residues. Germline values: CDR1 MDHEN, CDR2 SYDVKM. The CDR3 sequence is CASSLGGAPVVNYGYTF. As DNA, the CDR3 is TGTGCCAGCAGCCTGGGAGGGGCCCCTGTTGTCAACTATGGCTACACCTTC.

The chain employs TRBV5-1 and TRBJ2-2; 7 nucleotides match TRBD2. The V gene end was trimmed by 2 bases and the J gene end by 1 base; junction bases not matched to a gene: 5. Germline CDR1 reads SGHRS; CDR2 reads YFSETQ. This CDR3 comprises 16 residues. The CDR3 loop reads CASSFKAGMNTGELFF. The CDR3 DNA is TGCGCCAGCAGCTTTAAAGCGGGAATGAACACCGGGGAGCTGTTTTTT.

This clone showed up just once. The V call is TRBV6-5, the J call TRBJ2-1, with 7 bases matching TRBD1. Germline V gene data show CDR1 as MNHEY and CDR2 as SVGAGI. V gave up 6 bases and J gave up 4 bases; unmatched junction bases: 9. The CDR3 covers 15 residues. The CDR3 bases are TGTGCCAGCAGCGGCGACAGGGCGACATACAATGAGCAGTTCTTC. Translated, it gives CASSGDRATYNEQFF.

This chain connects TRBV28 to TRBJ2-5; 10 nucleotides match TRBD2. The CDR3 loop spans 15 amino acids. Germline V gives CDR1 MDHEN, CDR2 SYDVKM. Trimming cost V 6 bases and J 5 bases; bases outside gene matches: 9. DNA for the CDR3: TGTGCCAGCAGCTTAGCTAGCGGGGGTCAGGAGACCCAGTACTTC. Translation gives CASSLASGGQETQYF. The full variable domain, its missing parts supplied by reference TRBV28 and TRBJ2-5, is DVKVTQSSRYLVKRTGEKVFLECVQDMDHENMFWYRQDPGLGLRLIYFSYDVKMKEKGDIPEGYSVSREKKERFSLILESASTNQTSMYLCASSLASGGQETQYFGPGTRLLVL.

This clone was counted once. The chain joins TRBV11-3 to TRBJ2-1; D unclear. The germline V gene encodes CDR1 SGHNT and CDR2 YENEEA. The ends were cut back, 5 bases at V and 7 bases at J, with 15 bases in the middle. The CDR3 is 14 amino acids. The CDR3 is CASSHPSSVNEQFF. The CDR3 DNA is TGTGCCAGCAGCCACCCCTCATCGGTGAATGAGCAGTTCTTC.

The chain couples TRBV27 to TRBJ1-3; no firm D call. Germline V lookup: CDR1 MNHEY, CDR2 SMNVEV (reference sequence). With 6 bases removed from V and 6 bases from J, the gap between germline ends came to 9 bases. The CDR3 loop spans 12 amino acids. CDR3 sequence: CASRGPANTIYF. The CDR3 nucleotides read TGTGCCAGCAGGGGCCCTGCAAACACCATATATTTT.

CDR3 coding DNA: TGTGCCTGGAGTGACGGGAGGCACTATGGCTACACCTTC. This encodes CAWSDGRHYGYTF. The rearrangement uses TRBV30 and TRBJ1-2; D gene ambiguous. Germline V lookup: CDR1 GTSNPN, CDR2 SVGIG (reference sequence). Trimming stripped 1 base from V and 3 bases from J, with 9 bases between. CDR3 size: 13 residues.

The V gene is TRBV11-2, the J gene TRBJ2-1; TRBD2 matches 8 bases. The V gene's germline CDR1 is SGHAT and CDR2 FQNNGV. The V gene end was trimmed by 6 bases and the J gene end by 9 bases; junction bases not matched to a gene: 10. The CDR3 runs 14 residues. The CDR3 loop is CASRKDLGGVEQFF. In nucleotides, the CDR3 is TGTGCCAGCAGGAAGGATCTCGGGGGGGTTGAGCAGTTCTTC.

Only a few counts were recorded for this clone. This chain's CDR3 is CASSPGGTGGSGANVLTF. For the CDR3, the DNA is TGTGCCAGCAGCCCGGGAGGGACAGGGGGATCTGGGGCCAACGTCCTGACTTTC. V is TRBV5-4 and J is TRBJ2-6; TRBD1 agrees at 11 bases. Germline V gene lookup returns CDR1 SGHNT and CDR2 YYREEE (reference sequence). Unmatched junction bases numbered 7, after V lost 4 bases and J lost 1 base. This CDR3 spans 18 amino acids. The full variable domain, rest sourced from reference TRBV5-4 and TRBJ2-6, is ETGVTQSPTHLIKTRGQQVTLRCSSQSGHNTVSWYQQALGQGPQFIFQYYREEENGRGNFPPRFSGLQFPNYSSELNVNALELDDSALYLCASSPGGTGGSGANVLTFGAGSRLTVL.

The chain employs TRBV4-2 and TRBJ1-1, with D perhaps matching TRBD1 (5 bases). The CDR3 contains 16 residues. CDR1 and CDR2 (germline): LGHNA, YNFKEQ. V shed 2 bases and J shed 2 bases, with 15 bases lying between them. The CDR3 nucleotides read TGTGCCAGCAGCCAACCTCGACATGGGGCTAACACTGAAGCTTTCTTT. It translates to CASSQPRHGANTEAFF.

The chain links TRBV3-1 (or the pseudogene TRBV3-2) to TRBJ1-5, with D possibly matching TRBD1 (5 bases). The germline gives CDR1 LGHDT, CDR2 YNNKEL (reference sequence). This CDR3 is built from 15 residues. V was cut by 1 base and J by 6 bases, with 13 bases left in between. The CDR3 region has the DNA TGTGCCAGCAGCCAAGGATTAGGGGAAAGTCAGCCCCAGCATTTT. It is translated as CASSQGLGESQPQHF.

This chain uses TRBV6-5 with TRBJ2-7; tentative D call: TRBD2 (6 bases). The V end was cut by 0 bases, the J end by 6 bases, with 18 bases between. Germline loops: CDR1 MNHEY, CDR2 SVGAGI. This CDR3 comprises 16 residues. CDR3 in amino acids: CASSYSGGFRRLEQYF. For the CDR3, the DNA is TGTGCCAGCAGTTACTCGGGGGGTTTCCGGCGACTCGAGCAGTACTTC.

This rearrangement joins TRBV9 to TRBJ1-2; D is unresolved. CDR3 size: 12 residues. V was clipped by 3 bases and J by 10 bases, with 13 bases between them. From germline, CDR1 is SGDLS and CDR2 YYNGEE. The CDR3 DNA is TGTGCCAGCAGCGCGATGGGCTCCCCCTACACCTTC. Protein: CASSAMGSPYTF.